This T cell receptor (beta chain) emerged from a study of siplizumab effects on memory and regulatory T cells. The CDR3 has 12 residues. The ends were cut back, 0 bases at V and 7 bases at J, with 7 bases in the middle. Germline CDR1 and CDR2: SGHDT and YYEEEE. This clone was picked up one time. TCR templates numbering 80,000 to 100,000 were assayed per sample. Produced via immunoSEQ multiplex PCR; TCRdb's table is partial and in-frame only. The table has just under 85,000 clones, roughly 90% seen once; the top ten hold less than 2%. This receptor was taken from a human donor in good health. This sequence joins TRBV5-6 and TRBJ1-2; no clear D gene. Specimen: Tregs sorted from blood. CDR3 DNA sequence: TGTGCCAGCAGCTTGGCGAGGCGTGGCTACACCTTC. Protein sequence: CASSLARRGYTF.